This entry lists 20 T cell receptor beta chains sequenced from one sample in a study of T cells in Graves' hyperthyroidism and ophthalmopathy (dated by TCRdb to the late 2010s). Libraries were built with multiplex PCR. Sequencer: Illumina HiSeq 2000. Amplification of TCR beta CDR3 regions was carried out from RNA transcripts. For the first round of RT-PCR on the TCR CDR3, the HTBI primer set was used together with the Qiagen OneStep RT-PCR kit. The public reads were quality trimmed at Q25 with fastp and then assembled into clones with MiXCR by TCRdb, keeping productive beta chains. Records with the same CDR3 protein are collapsed into one entry carrying the most frequent genes and DNA. The sample contains 550,000 to 650,000 distinct CDR3 sequences, roughly 13% of them found a single time. In total, the top ten clones hold roughly 5.7% of the sample. The sequenced material came from blood. The receptors shown here come from a woman in her 30s with Graves' hyperthyroidism that later progressed to Graves' ophthalmopathy.

This clonotype appeared many times. The chain links TRBV6-2 or TRBV6-3 to TRBJ1-1; no reliable D call. Germline lookup yields CDR1 MNHEY and CDR2 SVGEGT. Trimming stripped 2 bases from V and 1 base from J, with 2 bases between. CDR3 length: 12 residues. This CDR3 reads CASSYANTEAFF. The CDR3 coding sequence is TGTGCCAGCAGTTACGCGAACACTGAAGCTTTCTTT.

This clonotype was seen at least ten times. The chain couples TRBV12-5 to TRBJ2-1; D uncertain. Looked up from germline, CDR1 is LGHNT and CDR2 is FRNRAP. The CDR3 consists of 16 residues. V lost 5 bases and J 6 bases, leaving 20 bases between the germline ends. The CDR3 DNA is TGTGCTAGTGGTCTCCCCGGGCTTTGGTCGGGCAATGAGCAGTTCTTC. It translates to CASGLPGLWSGNEQFF.

With respect to this clonotype: One end of the junction does not line up with germline, which may come from a read error. The CDR3: CASAERQGNSGELFF. The CDR3 DNA reads as TGTGCTAGTGCCGAGCGACAGGGGAACAGCGGGGAGCTGTTTTTT. V is TRBV12-5 and J is TRBJ2-2; TRBD1 aligns across 8 bases. The CDR3 is made up of 15 amino acids. Germline V gene lookup returns CDR1 LGHNT and CDR2 FRNRAP.

This clonotype was seen more than once but under ten times. A much larger clone lies one base from this, so it may be a read error. The rearrangement uses TRBV10-3 and TRBJ2-1; TRBD2 agrees at 14 bases. Germline CDR1 is ENHRY and CDR2 is SYGVKD. The CDR3 length is 19 residues. The CDR3 sequence is CATTPSLGLAGGRNNEQLF. The CDR3 DNA is TGTGCCACAACACCATCCCTCGGACTAGCGGGAGGTCGAAACAATGAGCAGCTCTTC.

Details on this clonotype: A much larger clone differs by one base, so this may be a read error. This sequence joins TRBV3-1 and TRBJ2-7; 7 bases fit TRBD2. CDR3 size: 14 residues. CDR1 is LGHDT, CDR2 YNNKEL, per germline (reference sequence). The DNA for the CDR3 is TGTGCCAGCAGCCCCTTGCGGGAGAACTACGAGCAGCACTTC. Its translation: CASSPLRENYEQHF.

This clonotype has at least ten counts. The genes are TRBV20-1 and TRBJ2-3; tentatively, D is TRBD2 (6 bases). Looked up from germline, CDR1 is DFQATT and CDR2 is SNEGSKA (reference sequence). The CDR3 is 16 amino acids. V gave up 1 base and J gave up 1 base, with 15 bases separating them. Here the CDR3 reads CSARGPPAGGTDTQYF. CDR3 nucleotides: TGCAGTGCTAGAGGACCCCCAGCGGGCGGCACAGATACGCAGTATTTT.

The table lists this clonotype with many counts. This chain uses TRBV29-1 with TRBJ1-4; D ambiguous. The CDR3 has 11 residues. In germline, CDR1 is SQVTM, CDR2 ANQGSEA. Trimming cost V 1 base and J 7 bases, with 4 bases left between them. This chain's CDR3 is CSVEGGEKLFF. Written as DNA, the CDR3 is TGCAGCGTTGAAGGGGGTGAAAAACTGTTTTTT. The variable domain in full, with the rest retrieved from reference TRBV29-1 and TRBJ1-4, is SAVISQKPSRDICQRGTSLTIQCQVDSQVTMMFWYRQQPGQSLTLIATANQGSEATYESGFVIDKFPISRPNLTFSTLTVSNMSPEDSSIYLCSVEGGEKLFFGSGTQLSVL.

The V call is TRBV7-9, the J call TRBJ2-1; D unclear. CDR3 size: 12 residues. Germline lookup yields CDR1 SEHNR and CDR2 FQNEAQ (reference sequence). The ends were cut back, 5 bases at V and 8 bases at J, with 10 bases in the middle. The CDR3 protein is CASSAEGYEQFF. DNA for the CDR3: TGTGCCAGCAGCGCGGAAGGTTATGAGCAGTTCTTC.

This clonotype has at least ten counts. This chain links TRBV20-1 with TRBJ2-1; 7 positions match TRBD1. The V gene end was trimmed by 5 bases and the J gene end by 2 bases; junction bases not matched to a gene: 9. Germline assignment: CDR1 DFQATT and CDR2 SNEGSKA (reference sequence). This CDR3 has 15 residues. The DNA for the CDR3 is TGCAGTGCTTCGACAGGGTATCCTCCCTACAATGAGCAGTTCTTC. Residues: CSASTGYPPYNEQFF.

This clonotype was counted many times. The V gene is TRBV12-5, the J gene TRBJ2-1; D could derive from TRBD1 or TRBD2 (6 bases each). Trimming removed 8 bases at V and 8 bases at J, with 22 bases between. CDR3 size: 15 residues. Germline V gives CDR1 LGHNT, CDR2 FRNRAP. The CDR3 DNA is TGTGCTAGTAGGATCGGGACACCCGGAGGGGATGAGCAGTTCTTC. It is translated as CASRIGTPGGDEQFF.

This clonotype was recorded a few times. The rearrangement joins TRBV6-1 to TRBJ2-5; 7 nucleotides match TRBD2. After removal of 5 bases from V and 7 bases from J, the junction contained 4 bases not matched to a gene. In germline, CDR1 is MNHNS, CDR2 SASEGT. The CDR3 is 12 amino acids. CDR3 sequence (DNA): TGTGCCAGCAGTTCATCGGGGGGGACCCAGTACTTC. Residues: CASSSSGGTQYF.

The table lists this clonotype with many counts. V gene TRBV5-5 combines with J gene TRBJ2-2; D tentatively fits TRBD1 or TRBD2 (5 bases each). CDR3 length: 17 amino acids. Germline assignment: CDR1 SGHKS and CDR2 YYEKEE (reference sequence). Trimming removed 2 bases from V and 3 bases from J, with 17 bases in between. The CDR3: CASSLSRDRTYTGELFF. As DNA, the CDR3 is TGTGCCAGCAGCTTAAGTCGGGACCGCACTTACACCGGGGAGCTGTTTTTT.

This clonotype was seen at least ten times. The chain links TRBV7-2 to TRBJ2-7; maybe TRBD1 (6 bases). Germline CDR1 is SGHTA and CDR2 is FQGNSA. Trimming shortened V by 7 bases and J by 0 bases, and 13 bases separated the two germline ends. This CDR3 comprises 14 residues. The CDR3 nucleotides read TGTGCCAGCAAGAGACCAGGGGCCTCCTACGAGCAGTACTTC. Translating gives CASKRPGASYEQYF.

This clonotype was picked up a small number of times. The chain links TRBV20-1 to TRBJ2-3; 11 bases line up with TRBD2. Looked up from germline, CDR1 is DFQATT and CDR2 is SNEGSKA (reference sequence). The length of the CDR3 is 18 residues. V lost 3 bases to trimming and J lost 5 bases; unmatched junction nucleotides: 16. For the CDR3, the DNA is TGCAGTGCTAGTTTCTTAGCGGGAGGGCCTTATCGCGGAGATACGCAGTATTTT. It is translated as CSASFLAGGPYRGDTQYF.

This clonotype was observed many times. The chain uses TRBV5-1 and TRBJ1-2; tentatively, D is TRBD1 (5 bases). The CDR3 length is 14 residues. Trimming pared 4 bases from V and 6 bases from J, leaving 16 bases between. Germline V gene data show CDR1 as SGHRS and CDR2 as YFSETQ. CDR3 nucleotides: TGCGCCAGCAGCCAAGACCAGGGCTTACATGGCTACACCTTC. It translates to CASSQDQGLHGYTF.

This clonotype was detected many times. The V gene is TRBV11-2, the J gene TRBJ1-2; 8 nucleotides line up with TRBD1. The CDR3 has 16 residues. The junction had 14 bases not matched to a gene; V was cut back by 5 bases and J by 6 bases. CDR1 is SGHAT, CDR2 FQNNGV, per germline. CDR3 residues: CASSTPRDRKGNGYTF. The DNA for the CDR3 is TGTGCCAGCAGCACCCCCCGGGACAGGAAAGGAAATGGCTACACCTTC.

The V gene is TRBV7-6, the J gene TRBJ2-1; 8 bases fit TRBD2. The CDR3 runs to 17 residues. V shed 3 bases and J 8 bases; nucleotides not matched to a gene: 15. CDR1 and CDR2 from the germline V gene are SGHVS and FNYEAQ. CDR3 nucleotide sequence: TGTGCCAGCAGCTTCTTAATGGTAGCGGGAAGTCCGGATGAGCAGTTCTTC. It specifies CASSFLMVAGSPDEQFF.

As to this clonotype: Germline and junction disagree at one end, which may indicate a read error. V is TRBV7-8 and J is TRBJ2-3; 9 bases agree with TRBD2. The V gene's germline CDR1 is SGHVS and CDR2 FQNEAQ. This CDR3 comprises 15 residues. Here the CDR3 reads CASSRLGLASDTQYF. The CDR3 DNA follows: TGCGCCAGCAGCCGCCTTGGACTAGCGTCGGATACGCAGTATTTT.

The chain employs TRBV5-1 and TRBJ1-3, with D possibly matching TRBD1 (5 bases). The CDR3 length is 15 residues. Trimming removed 4 bases at V and 5 bases at J, with 16 bases between. Germline-derived CDR1 and CDR2 are SGHRS and YFSETQ. The CDR3 nucleotides read TGCGCCAGCAGCCCCCTTTGGGGCGCGAGAAACACCATATATTTT. Its protein product is CASSPLWGARNTIYF.

This clonotype was observed at least ten times. The chain recombines TRBV7-2 with TRBJ2-7; possibly TRBD1 or TRBD2 for D (7 bases each). V dropped 5 bases and J dropped 2 bases, with 13 bases sitting between them. The germline gives CDR1 SGHTA, CDR2 FQGNSA. The CDR3 has 14 amino acids. The CDR3 reads CASSPQGGAYEQYF. The CDR3 nucleotides are TGTGCCAGCAGCCCTCAGGGGGGGGCCTACGAGCAGTACTTC.